This record covers a single T cell receptor beta chain. As yet, its antigen is unknown. This record belongs to a study of OX40 agonist ivuxolimab in advanced cancers. Study as a whole: Past anti-PD-1, anti-PD-L1 or anti-CTLA-4 therapy was accepted, and 40% had received some.

Regarding the study as a whole: Expanded clones were, on average, more numerous in CD8+ T cells than in CD4+.

It was autoimmune disease history or systemic immunosuppression that excluded patients. TCRdb's table, derived via immunoSEQ multiplex PCR, lists solely in-frame clones and lacks some. The sample includes roughly 120,000 clones, around 89% of them seen just once. V lost 0 bases to trimming and J lost 5 bases, with 5 bases between them. This CDR3 spans 12 amino acids. CDR1 is GTSNPN, CDR2 SVGIG, per germline (reference sequence). Source: CD4+ or CD8+ T cells sorted from blood, taken in a trial of the OX40 agonist ivuxolimab. This sequence originates from an adult with an advanced solid tumor such as melanoma, head and neck, liver or kidney cancer. V gene TRBV30 combines with J gene TRBJ1-5; D remains unclear. This chain's CDR3 is CAWSVPHQPQHF. The CDR3 DNA sequence: TGTGCCTGGAGTGTACCCCATCAGCCCCAGCATTTT.